This is a list of T cell receptor beta chains from one sample in a study of blood T cell repertoires in COVID-19. Assay: immunoSEQ multiplex PCR; the TCRdb copy retains only in-frame clones and omits some. The sample lists a few hundred thousand clones, approximately 85% occurring once. Source material: PBMCs or T cells enriched from blood (not recorded which). Receptor source: a woman in her 30s who had recovered from COVID-19. The CDR3 runs from the conserved cysteine through the conserved F or W. Each record gives: V gene, clone size, J gene, D gene, CDR3 DNA, CDR3 protein. D genes are given only for firm matches. Size is omitted from some rows. Given values are once, few, many or a class for expanded clones.

>TRBV28|-|TRBJ2-5|-
TGTGCCAGCACGGGACCCTTGGGTGACAGGCCCCAAGAGACCCAGTACTTC
CASTGPLGDRPQETQYF
>TRBV30|-|TRBJ1-5|-
TGTGCCTGGAGTGTAATGGACAGAACCTATCAGCCCCAGCATTTT
CAWSVMDRTYQPQHF
>TRBV11-3|-|TRBJ1-2|-
TGTGCCAGCAGCTTAGGAGGCGAGGGCGCGGGCTATGGCTACACCTTC
CASSLGGEGAGYGYTF
>TRBV4-1|once|TRBJ1-4|-
TGCGCCAGCAGCCAAGAACCAGGGGACGAAAAACTGTTTTTT
CASSQEPGDEKLFF
>TRBV5-1|-|TRBJ2-7|TRBD2
TGCGCCAGCAGACATATAGCGGGAGGTTCTTTTGGGAACTACGAGCAGTACTTC
CASRHIAGGSFGNYEQYF
>TRBV24-1|-|TRBJ1-1|-
TGTGCCACCAGTGATTTCTGGAGGGCGATATACACTGAAGCTTTCTTT
CATSDFWRAIYTEAFF
>TRBV5-6|-|TRBJ2-1|TRBD2
TGTGCCAGCAGTGCGGGAGGACGAGTAAATGAGCAGTTCTTC
CASSAGGRVNEQFF
>TRBV11-2|-|TRBJ1-1|TRBD1
TGTGCCAGCAGCGCCCGGACAGGGAGTGGGACTGAAGCTTTCTTT
CASSARTGSGTEAFF
>TRBV24-1|-|TRBJ2-5|TRBD1
TGTGCCACCAGGGCGACAGGGAATTGGGGAGAGACCCAGTACTTC
CATRATGNWGETQYF
>TRBV18|-|TRBJ2-1|TRBD1
TGTGCCAGCTCACCACGGGGCAGGCTCGAGGAACAGGGGGAGCAGTTCTTC
CASSPRGRLEEQGEQFF
>TRBV30|-|TRBJ2-3|TRBD2
TGTGCCTGGAGTCATCCGGGGGGTACAGATACGCAGTATTTT
CAWSHPGGTDTQYF
>TRBV3-1/TRBV3-2|-|TRBJ2-2|-
TGTGCCAGCAGCCCCGGAGTCGGTTCGAACACCGGGGAGCTGTTTTTT
CASSPGVGSNTGELFF
>TRBV9|-|TRBJ2-7|TRBD2
TGTGCCAGCAGCGCAGATGGGACTACGAGGCAGTACTTC
CASSADGTTRQYF
>TRBV5-1|-|TRBJ2-3|TRBD2
TGCGCCAGCAGCTTGAGGCCCTCGACTAGCGGGAGTATCGGCACAGATACGCAGTATTTT
CASSLRPSTSGSIGTDTQYF
>TRBV7-9|-|TRBJ1-5|TRBD1
TGTGCCAGCAGCTTCGAGGGACAGGGGAACCAGCCCCAGCATTTT
CASSFEGQGNQPQHF
>TRBV18|-|TRBJ2-2|TRBD2
TGTGCCAGCTCACCACTGGGGACTAGTGCCGGGGAGCTGTTTTTT
CASSPLGTSAGELFF
>TRBV20-1|-|TRBJ1-1|-
TGCAGTGCTAGTTACGAGGGTCGGACTGAAGCTTTCTTT
CSASYEGRTEAFF
>TRBV15|-|TRBJ1-3|TRBD1
TGTGCCACCAGCAGAGATTCTGGGGCAGGGGGCCGCTCTGGAAACACCATATATTTT
CATSRDSGAGGRSGNTIYF
>TRBV5-6|-|TRBJ1-5|-
TGTGCCAGCAGCTTAGCCCTTGGCAATCAGCCCCAGCATTTT
CASSLALGNQPQHF
>TRBV5-4|-|TRBJ1-2|-
TGTGCCAGCAGCATGGGACGCGGGTATGGCTACACCTTC
CASSMGRGYGYTF
>TRBV5-6|-|TRBJ2-1|TRBD2
TGTGCCAGCAGCCCCCTAGCGGGAGGGTTCAATGAGCAGTTCTTC
CASSPLAGGFNEQFF
>TRBV5-1|-|TRBJ2-7|TRBD2
TGCGCCAGCAGCACTAGCGGGGGGTTCTCCTACGAGCAGTACTTC
CASSTSGGFSYEQYF
>TRBV28|once|TRBJ1-2|TRBD1
TGTGCCAGCACCCCGACAGGGCAGATCTATGGCTACACCTTC
CASTPTGQIYGYTF
>TRBV2|-|TRBJ2-2|-
TGTGCCAGCAGTGAGCGGGTGAACACCGGGGAGCTGTTTTTT
CASSERVNTGELFF
>TRBV6-5|-|TRBJ1-2|TRBD1
TGTGCCAGCACCAAAGGGGGACAGGGGACAGGCTACACCTTC
CASTKGGQGTGYTF
>TRBV7-6|-|TRBJ1-2|TRBD1
TGTGCCAGCAGCTTAGCTTCAGGGGGCGGCTATGGCTACACCTTC
CASSLASGGGYGYTF
>TRBV7-9|once|TRBJ1-1|TRBD1
TGTGCCAGCAGCTTGGATACAGGGGTGAACACTGAAGCTTTCTTT
CASSLDTGVNTEAFF
>TRBV7-8|-|TRBJ1-4|-
TGTGCCAGCAGCTTAGTCTTCGCTGGCACTAATGAAAAACTGTTTTTT
CASSLVFAGTNEKLFF